Each of the 24 T cell receptor beta chains below was sequenced from the same sample in a study of T cell repertoires in cytomegalovirus infection. One entry per CDR3 protein results from TCRdb running MiXCR on the reads. The sample holds 490,000 or so distinct CDR3 sequences; roughly 12% are singletons and the top ten take 10%. Specimen: PBMCs. Every receptor here comes from a human donor in good health (CMV status not recorded). Some clones in this sample may be carry-over from other donors' samples.

This clonotype was recorded at least ten times. The chain combines TRBV19 with TRBJ1-4, with D perhaps TRBD1 (5 bases). From germline, CDR1 is LNHDA and CDR2 SQIVND (reference sequence). The CDR3 is 16 amino acids. The V and J ends lost 2 bases and 5 bases respectively, with 15 bases between them. The CDR3 here is CASSIYPGLQNEKLFF. The CDR3 DNA sequence: TGTGCCAGTAGTATATATCCGGGACTCCAGAATGAAAAACTGTTTTTT.

This clonotype was seen a few times. Written as DNA, the CDR3 is TGTGCCACCCGGGGGGCAGGGCTCGAAGCTTTCTTT. This sequence encodes CATRGAGLEAFF. The chain carries TRBV24-1 and TRBJ1-1; a weak D match, TRBD1 (6 bases). CDR1 and CDR2 (germline): KGHDR, SFDVKD. V lost 9 bases, J lost 8 bases, and 15 bases lay in between. The CDR3 totals 12 residues.

The sample holds many counts of this clonotype. The rearrangement joins TRBV7-3 to TRBJ2-1; 8 bases agree with TRBD1. Trimming cost V 3 bases and J 0 bases; bases outside gene matches: 1. CDR3 length: 15 residues. Germline CDR1 reads SGHTA; CDR2 reads FQGTGA. CDR3 loop: CASSFDRGSYNEQFF. The CDR3 bases are TGTGCCAGCAGCTTTGACAGGGGCTCCTACAATGAGCAGTTCTTC.

This clonotype was picked up many times. The V gene is TRBV5-1, the J gene TRBJ2-3; D might be TRBD1 (6 bases). Trimming pared 0 bases from V and 4 bases from J, leaving 12 bases between. Germline V CDR1 and CDR2: SGHRS, YFSETQ. The CDR3 length is 15 residues. As DNA, the CDR3 is TGCGCCAGCAGCTTGGTTCAGGGGAAGGCAGATACGCAGTATTTT. It specifies CASSLVQGKADTQYF.

The chain has TRBV10-3 and TRBJ1-1, with 8 bases matching TRBD1. V dropped 8 bases and J dropped 5; count of bases not matched to a gene: 4. This CDR3 contains 12 residues. Germline values: CDR1 ENHRY, CDR2 SYGVKD. CDR3: CAIGQGQTEAFF. The DNA of the CDR3 is TGTGCCATCGGACAGGGACAAACTGAAGCTTTCTTT.

The table lists this clonotype with many counts. A much larger clone differs from this one at a single base, so this may be a read error. The CDR3 reads CASSLAQNYGYTF. As DNA, the CDR3 is TGTGCCAGCAGCTTAGCACAGAACTATGGCTACACCTTC. The chain uses TRBV7-2 and TRBJ1-2; D not certain. Deletions cut 0 bases from V and 2 bases from J, with 4 bases between. The CDR3 spans 13 residues. Germline V gene lookup returns CDR1 SGHTA and CDR2 FQGNSA.

This clonotype was found many times. The chain carries TRBV24-1 and TRBJ2-6; a possible D gene is TRBD2 (7 bases). V gave up 4 bases and J gave up 2 bases, with 17 bases separating them. The CDR3 extends over 18 amino acids. Germline CDR1 reads KGHDR; CDR2 reads SFDVKD. The CDR3 bases are TGTGCCACCAGTGACCCTAAGGGGGGGGTCGCTGGGGCCAACGTCCTGACTTTC. It yields the protein CATSDPKGGVAGANVLTF.

The V gene is TRBV6-6, the J gene TRBJ1-1; perhaps TRBD1 as D (6 bases). Deletions cut 5 bases from V and 5 bases from J, with 18 bases between. CDR3 length equals 15 residues. CDR1 is MNHNY and CDR2 is SVGAGI in the germline V gene (reference sequence). The CDR3 nucleotides read TGTGCCAGCAGTGTTGTCGGGGGCGGAGGAACTGAAGCTTTCTTT. Its translation is CASSVVGGGGTEAFF.

The chain recombines TRBV20-1 with TRBJ2-3; TRBD2 agrees at 10 bases. Germline assignment: CDR1 DFQATT and CDR2 SNEGSKA (reference sequence). Trimming removed 1 base from V and 2 bases from J; junction bases left unmatched: 3. The CDR3 spans 15 residues. The CDR3 is CSARVSGGNTDTQYF. Written as DNA, the CDR3 is TGCAGTGCTAGAGTTAGCGGGGGGAACACAGATACGCAGTATTTT.

The chain carries TRBV12-3 or TRBV12-4 and TRBJ2-1; 11 bases fit TRBD1. CDR3 size: 15 residues. V lost 6 bases to trimming and J lost 5 bases; unmatched junction nucleotides: 6. The CDR3 nucleotides are TGTGCCAGCAGAGCCGGACAGGGGGCCCACAATGAGCAGTTCTTC. It translates to CASRAGQGAHNEQFF.

This clonotype came up many times. This rearrangement joins TRBV7-2 to TRBJ2-1; 10 bases fit TRBD2. The CDR3 covers 16 residues. The germline CDR1 and CDR2 sequences are SGHTA and FQGNSA. Trimming took 0 bases from V and 12 from J; bases not matched to a gene: 11. The CDR3 bases are TGTGCCAGCAGCTTAGCGCCTAGCGGGGGTGGGGTGGTGCAGTTCTTC. It yields the protein CASSLAPSGGGVVQFF.

This clonotype occurred many times. The rearrangement joins TRBV20-1 to TRBJ2-1; 10 bases agree with TRBD2. In germline, CDR1 is DFQATT, CDR2 SNEGSKA (reference sequence). The CDR3 runs 14 residues. The trim removed 7 bases at V and 3 bases at J, leaving 6 bases unmatched. CDR3 region: CSVILAGGYNEQFF. The CDR3 region has the DNA TGCAGTGTTATATTAGCGGGAGGCTACAATGAGCAGTTCTTC.

This clonotype was seen at least ten times. The V and J genes are TRBV10-3 and TRBJ2-1, with TRBD2 matching over 9 bases. The length of the CDR3 is 15 residues. CDR1 is ENHRY, CDR2 SYGVKD, per germline. V lost 4 bases and J lost 5; bases outside the gene matches: 6. DNA for the CDR3: TGTGCCATCAGTGCTCGGCGGGAGGGAAACAATGAGCAGTTCTTC. Its translation: CAISARREGNNEQFF.

Many counts were recorded for this clonotype. This sequence joins TRBV20-1 and TRBJ2-4; 7 bases are shared with TRBD2. CDR3 length: 15 residues. J lost 2 bases, V lost 4 bases, and 8 bases had no gene match. From germline, CDR1 is DFQATT and CDR2 SNEGSKA (reference sequence). In DNA, the CDR3 is TGCAGTGCTAACGGCAGGGAGGGGACCAAAAACATTCAGTACTTC. Residues: CSANGREGTKNIQYF.

The chain joins TRBV29-1 to TRBJ1-5, with D perhaps matching TRBD1 (5 bases). The V end lost 2 bases, the J end lost 2 bases, and 22 bases lay between the germline ends. The CDR3 contains 18 residues. CDR1 is SQVTM and CDR2 is ANQGSEA in the germline V gene. In DNA form, the CDR3 reads TGCAGCGTTGAACGACCAGGGTCCGGAGGATTAGGCAATCAGCCCCAGCATTTT. It translates to CSVERPGSGGLGNQPQHF. Full variable domain (remainder filled in from reference TRBV29-1 and TRBJ1-5): SAVISQKPSRDICQRGTSLTIQCQVDSQVTMMFWYRQQPGQSLTLIATANQGSEATYESGFVIDKFPISRPNLTFSTLTVSNMSPEDSSIYLCSVERPGSGGLGNQPQHFGDGTRLSIL.

The chain couples TRBV19 to TRBJ2-5; D is perhaps TRBD2 (5 bases). Germline V lookup: CDR1 LNHDA, CDR2 SQIVND (reference sequence). The CDR3 is 13 residues long. The V and J ends lost 4 bases and 2 bases respectively, with 8 bases between them. CDR3 protein: CASSTGLQETQYF. CDR3 in DNA: TGTGCCAGTAGTACAGGACTGCAAGAGACCCAGTACTTC.

This chain connects TRBV28 to TRBJ2-7, with 11 positions matching TRBD2. This CDR3 spans 15 amino acids. V trimming: 6 bases; J trimming: 3 bases; junction bases outside the gene matches: 7. From germline, CDR1 is MDHEN and CDR2 SYDVKM. CDR3 in DNA: TGTGCCAGCAGGGTCTTAGCGGGAGGGTTCTACGAGCAGTACTTC. Translating gives CASRVLAGGFYEQYF.

This clonotype was seen a handful of times. This chain connects TRBV27 to TRBJ2-5; TRBD2 might be the D (6 bases). V dropped 7 bases and J dropped 5 bases, with 8 bases sitting between them. Looked up from germline, CDR1 is MNHEY and CDR2 is SMNVEV (reference sequence). The CDR3 is 11 amino acids. The CDR3 loop is CASTGGETQYF. The CDR3 DNA is TGTGCCAGCACCGGAGGGGAGACCCAGTACTTC.

The chain employs TRBV28 and TRBJ2-7, with 7 bases fitting TRBD2. The ends lost 8 bases at V and 6 bases at J; junction bases unmatched: 10. Germline V lookup: CDR1 MDHEN, CDR2 SYDVKM. The CDR3 covers 13 residues. The CDR3: CASLGGKGAEQYF. The CDR3, as DNA: TGTGCCAGCTTGGGAGGGAAGGGTGCCGAGCAGTACTTC.

The chain recombines TRBV5-1 with TRBJ1-3; no reliable D call. The germline V and J ends were trimmed by 4 bases and 3 bases, with 8 bases remaining between them. The germline V gene encodes CDR1 SGHRS and CDR2 YFSETQ. There are 13 residues in the CDR3. CDR3 bases: TGCGCCAGCAGCGAGGCCAGTGGAAACACCATATATTTT. It is translated as CASSEASGNTIYF.

This clonotype occurred many times. The chain uses TRBV7-2 and TRBJ1-2; 8 bases line up with TRBD1. Germline-derived CDR1 and CDR2 are SGHTA and FQGNSA. With V trimmed by 5 bases and J by 3 bases, 8 bases remained unmatched. The CDR3 has 15 amino acids. The CDR3, as DNA: TGTGCCAGCAGCCTAAGACAGGGGTTGGACTATGGCTACACCTTC. It is translated as CASSLRQGLDYGYTF.

At least ten counts were recorded for this clonotype. The V gene is TRBV2, the J gene TRBJ2-1, with D possibly being TRBD2 (5 bases). Trimming cost V 2 bases and J 8 bases, with 7 bases left between them. From germline, CDR1 is SNHLY and CDR2 FYNNEI. This CDR3 has 12 residues. The CDR3 sequence: CASSETRDEQFF. In DNA form, the CDR3 reads TGTGCCAGCAGTGAAACGAGGGATGAGCAGTTCTTC.

This clonotype appeared a single time. The chain carries TRBV5-1 and TRBJ1-1, with D uncertain. The CDR3 sequence is 15 residues long. In germline, CDR1 is SGHRS, CDR2 YFSETQ. The V gene lost 2 bases and the J gene lost 0 bases, with 11 bases spanning the gap. CDR3 coding DNA: TGCGCCAGCAGCTTCCGATCAGGAATGAACACTGAAGCTTTCTTT. It is translated as CASSFRSGMNTEAFF.

The rearrangement joins TRBV7-2 to TRBJ2-1; TRBD2 agrees at 7 bases. Germline V CDR1 and CDR2: SGHTA, FQGNSA. Unmatched junction bases numbered 9, after V lost 11 bases and J lost 2 bases. This CDR3 has 14 amino acids. The CDR3 DNA follows: TGTGCCGTCACCTCTAGCGGTCCCTACAATGAGCAGTTCTTC. Its translation is CAVTSSGPYNEQFF.